The 4 T cell receptor beta chains below were found in one sample sequenced in a study of human T cells and chemical hapten exposure. Specified time point: patch test 3, about 24 weeks after DPC sensitization. Treatment reported: therapeutic diphenylcyclopropenone sensitization with weekly scalp DPC. TCRdb re-called the RACE reads with MiXCR, one entry per CDR3 protein. The table records about 97,000 distinct CDR3 sequences, roughly a quarter of them present only once. Sequencing was performed on whole blood, taken in connection with sensitization to the hapten diphenylcyclopropenone (DPC). Receptors originate from a man in his forties or fifties with alopecia areata. Some clones in this sample may be carry-over from other donors' samples.

The rearrangement uses TRBV6-2 or TRBV6-3 and TRBJ1-1; D is possibly TRBD1 (5 bases). The V gene's germline CDR1 is MNHEY and CDR2 SVGEGT. The V and J ends lost 0 bases and 0 bases respectively, with 11 bases between them. The CDR3 sequence is 16 residues long. The CDR3 DNA follows: TGTGCCAGCAGTTACTCGAGTCAGGACATGAACACTGAAGCTTTCTTT. It encodes CASSYSSQDMNTEAFF.

This clonotype was counted between two and nine times. The gene calls are TRBV11-2 and TRBJ1-1; 9 nucleotides line up with TRBD1. Germline CDR1 SGHAT, CDR2 FQNNGV. The CDR3 runs 15 residues. After removal of 5 bases from V and 4 bases from J, the junction contained 8 bases not matched to a gene. In DNA form, the CDR3 reads TGTGCCAGCAGCGCCGGACAGGGGAGGAGCACTGAAGCTTTCTTT. Translation: CASSAGQGRSTEAFF.

The table lists this clonotype with a few counts. Relative to the germline gene, one junction end is altered; a read error may explain this. The chain links TRBV27 to TRBJ2-7, with 8 bases lining up with TRBD1. The CDR3 is 12 residues long. Germline CDR1 and CDR2: MNHEY and SMNVEV (reference sequence). This CDR3 reads CASSFYQGAMNF. The CDR3 nucleotides read TGTGCCAGCAGTTTTTATCAGGGGGCTATGAACTTC.

The gene calls are TRBV7-9 and TRBJ2-7, with TRBD1 identical over 9 bases. This CDR3 region has 15 residues. Per the germline V gene, CDR1 is SEHNR and CDR2 is FQNEAQ (reference sequence). V shed 1 base, J shed 4 bases, and the junction held 5 bases outside the gene matches. CDR3: CASSLGTGGWYEQYF. As DNA, the CDR3 is TGTGCCAGCAGCTTAGGTACAGGGGGCTGGTACGAGCAGTACTTC.